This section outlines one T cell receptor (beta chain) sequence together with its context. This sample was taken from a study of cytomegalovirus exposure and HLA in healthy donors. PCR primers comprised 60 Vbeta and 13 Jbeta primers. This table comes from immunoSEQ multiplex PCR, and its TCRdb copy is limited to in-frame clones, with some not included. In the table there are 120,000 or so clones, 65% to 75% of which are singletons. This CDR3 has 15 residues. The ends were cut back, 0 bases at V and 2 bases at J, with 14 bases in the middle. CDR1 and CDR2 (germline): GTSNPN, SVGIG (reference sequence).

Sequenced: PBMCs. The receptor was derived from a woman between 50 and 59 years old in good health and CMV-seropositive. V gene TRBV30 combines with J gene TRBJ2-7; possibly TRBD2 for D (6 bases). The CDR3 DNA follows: TGTGCCTGGAGTGTGGATCTAGCGTATGCCTACGAGCAGTACTTC. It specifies CAWSVDLAYAYEQYF. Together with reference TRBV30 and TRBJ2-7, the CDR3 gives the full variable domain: SQTIHQWPATLVQPVGSPLSLECTVEGTSNPNLYWYRQAAGRGLQLLFYSVGIGQISSEVPQNLSASRPQDRQFILSSKKLLLSDSGFYLCAWSVDLAYAYEQYFGPGTRLTVT.